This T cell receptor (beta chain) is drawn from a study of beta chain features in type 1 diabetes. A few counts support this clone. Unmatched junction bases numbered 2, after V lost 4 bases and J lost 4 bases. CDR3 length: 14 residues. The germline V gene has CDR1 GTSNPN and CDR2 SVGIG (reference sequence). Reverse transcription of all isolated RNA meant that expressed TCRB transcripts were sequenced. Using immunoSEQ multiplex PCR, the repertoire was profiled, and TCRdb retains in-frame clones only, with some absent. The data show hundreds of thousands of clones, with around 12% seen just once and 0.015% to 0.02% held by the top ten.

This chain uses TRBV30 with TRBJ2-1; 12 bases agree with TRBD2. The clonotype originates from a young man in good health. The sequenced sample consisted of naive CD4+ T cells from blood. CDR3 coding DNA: TGTGCCTGGACCCTAGCGGGAGGGTACAATGAGCAGTTCTTC. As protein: CAWTLAGGYNEQFF. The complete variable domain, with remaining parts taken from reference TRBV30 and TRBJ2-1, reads SQTIHQWPATLVQPVGSPLSLECTVEGTSNPNLYWYRQAAGRGLQLLFYSVGIGQISSEVPQNLSASRPQDRQFILSSKKLLLSDSGFYLCAWTLAGGYNEQFFGPGTRLTVL.